The 10 T cell receptor beta chains in this list originate from one sample, sequenced in a study of neoadjuvant anti-PD-1 for oral cavity cancer. Method: immunoSEQ multiplex PCR; TCRdb's copy keeps in-frame clones and lacks some. The sample has roughly 7,000 clones, just under 75% seen once. Sequenced material: PBMCs, taken before nivolumab (anti-PD-1) treatment. The receptors shown here come from a person aged 35 to 85 with oral cavity squamous cell carcinoma.

This rearrangement joins TRBV15 to TRBJ2-2; D is uncertain. The CDR3 consists of 14 residues. V lost 0 bases, J lost 5 bases, and 7 bases lay in between. Germline V gives CDR1 LNHNV, CDR2 YYDKDF (reference sequence). CDR3 DNA sequence: TGTGCCACCAGCAGAGATAGAACGACCGGGGAGCTGTTTTTT. It is translated as CATSRDRTTGELFF. Together with reference TRBV15 and TRBJ2-2, the CDR3 gives the full variable domain: DAMVIQNPRYQVTQFGKPVTLSCSQTLNHNVMYWYQQKSSQAPKLLFHYYDKDFNNEADTPDNFQSRRPNTSFCFLDIRSPGLGDTAMYLCATSRDRTTGELFFGEGSRLTVL.

The chain has TRBV19 and TRBJ1-2; D might be TRBD1 (6 bases). CDR1 is LNHDA, CDR2 SQIVND, per germline (reference sequence). Trimming removed 6 bases from V and 4 bases from J, with 15 bases in between. CDR3 length: 14 residues. In DNA, the CDR3 is TGTGCCAGTAGCCGGGAGGGGGTTTTCTATGGCTACACCTTC. Translation: CASSREGVFYGYTF.

The rearrangement links TRBV13 to TRBJ2-7, with D tentatively TRBD1 (5 bases). There are 15 residues in the CDR3. The V end lost 5 bases, the J end lost 3 bases, and 17 bases lay between the germline ends. In germline, CDR1 is PRHDT, CDR2 FYEKMQ (reference sequence). The CDR3 nucleotides read TGTGCCAGCAGCAATGACAGAAGGTTGAGCTACGAGCAGTACTTC. It specifies CASSNDRRLSYEQYF.

V gene TRBV7-2 combines with J gene TRBJ2-7; 8 nucleotides agree with TRBD2. V lost 2 bases to trimming and J lost 3 bases; unmatched junction nucleotides: 6. The germline gives CDR1 SGHTA, CDR2 FQGNSA. The CDR3 consists of 15 residues. The chain's CDR3 is CASSLIWRGVYEQYF. In DNA, the CDR3 is TGTGCCAGCAGCTTAATTTGGCGGGGGGTCTACGAGCAGTACTTC.

This clone is a singleton in its sample. The V gene is TRBV7-8, the J gene TRBJ2-1, with D possibly TRBD2 on 6 matching bases. This CDR3 region has 16 residues. Per the germline V gene, CDR1 is SGHVS and CDR2 is FQNEAQ. The V end lost 5 bases, the J end lost 3 bases, and 17 bases lay between the germline ends. The CDR3 region is CASSRAGLTYYNEQFF. CDR3 nucleotide sequence: TGTGCCAGCAGCCGCGCGGGATTGACCTACTACAATGAGCAGTTCTTC.

The rearrangement links TRBV9 to TRBJ2-3; D possibly corresponds to TRBD2 (6 bases). CDR1 and CDR2 from the germline V gene are SGDLS and YYNGEE. The CDR3 length is 15 residues. V lost 4 bases, J lost 2 bases, and 14 bases lay in between. The CDR3 nucleotides read TGTGCCAGCAGCCGTCCGGGACTGAACACAGATACGCAGTATTTT. It encodes CASSRPGLNTDTQYF.

V gene TRBV6-5 combines with J gene TRBJ1-2; 10 bases are a match to TRBD1. The CDR3 runs 14 residues. Unmatched junction bases numbered 5, after V lost 2 bases and J lost 8 bases. Looked up from germline, CDR1 is MNHEY and CDR2 is SVGAGI. The CDR3 nucleotides read TGTGCCAGCAGTTACCCGGGACAGGGGCACGGCTACACCTTC. Amino acids: CASSYPGQGHGYTF.

The chain couples TRBV10-1 to TRBJ1-5, with TRBD1 as a possible D gene (6 bases). Trimming cost V 8 bases and J 6 bases, with 26 bases left between them. The germline V gene has CDR1 WNHNN and CDR2 SYGVQD (reference sequence). This CDR3 spans 17 amino acids. In DNA, the CDR3 is TGCGCCAGCCCCGTCGTGCAGGGGAGATATAGCGGTCAGCCCCAGCATTTT. Its protein product is CASPVVQGRYSGQPQHF.

V is TRBV5-1 and J is TRBJ2-5, with 8 bases matching TRBD1. V trimming: 4 bases; J trimming: 5 bases; junction bases outside the gene matches: 7. CDR3 length: 14 amino acids. Germline CDR1 and CDR2: SGHRS and YFSETQ. CDR3 sequence: CASSPGQGAETQYF. DNA for the CDR3: TGCGCCAGCAGCCCCGGACAGGGCGCGGAGACCCAGTACTTC.

This sequence joins TRBV6-1 and TRBJ1-1; no firm D call. Trimming shortened V by 1 base and J by 4 bases, and 7 bases separated the two germline ends. The CDR3 has 13 amino acids. Germline V gene sequence: CDR1 MNHNS, CDR2 SASEGT. The CDR3 here is CASSEVDGTEAFF. DNA of the CDR3: TGTGCCAGCAGTGAAGTTGACGGCACTGAAGCTTTCTTT.